The 26 T cell receptor beta chains reported below all come from one sample, sequenced in a study of cytomegalovirus exposure and HLA in healthy donors (dated by TCRdb to 2015 to 2018). The library was obtained by the immunoSEQ multiplex PCR assay. TCRdb took this table from immuneACCESS and kept in-frame rearrangements with V and J called. Such tables lack part of the clones; where checked against another copy, unresolved V genes explain under half of the gap, and the rest is unexplained. The sample table contains roughly 300,000 clones; only one count was recorded for 87% of them. Approximately 1.2% of the sample comes from the top ten. What was sequenced was PBMCs. The source of these receptors is a woman in her thirties in good health and CMV-seropositive.

The rearrangement joins TRBV4-3 to TRBJ2-7; D is perhaps TRBD1 or TRBD2 (5 bases each). V lost 2 bases and J 2 bases, leaving 10 bases between the germline ends. The CDR3 is made up of 14 amino acids. Germline CDR1 is LGHNA and CDR2 is YSLEER. CDR3 residues: CASSQYPGPYEQYF. CDR3 nucleotide sequence: TGCGCCAGCAGCCAATATCCGGGGCCCTACGAGCAGTACTTC.

The chain carries TRBV27 and TRBJ2-1; D gene unclear. V shed 2 bases and J shed 6 bases, with 11 bases lying between them. The germline V gene has CDR1 MNHEY and CDR2 SMNVEV (reference sequence). The CDR3 length is 14 residues. The CDR3 coding sequence is TGTGCCAGCAGTTTAATTAGTAGGAGCAATGAGCAGTTCTTC. Protein sequence: CASSLISRSNEQFF.

The V and J genes are TRBV4-3 and TRBJ2-1, with 7 bases lining up with TRBD2. V gave up 1 base and J gave up 5 bases; unmatched junction bases: 5. CDR1 LGHNA and CDR2 YSLEER come from the germline V gene. The CDR3 is 15 residues long. In DNA form, the CDR3 reads TGCGCCAGCAGCCAAGCCGGGACTACGGACAATGAGCAGTTCTTC. Translated: CASSQAGTTDNEQFF.

CDR3 coding DNA: TGCGCCAGCAGCTTGGCGGCGGACTTGTACCAAGAGACCCAGTACTTC. Translating it yields CASSLAADLYQETQYF. This chain connects TRBV5-1 to TRBJ2-5; D is possibly TRBD2 (5 bases). The germline V gene encodes CDR1 SGHRS and CDR2 YFSETQ. The V gene lost 0 bases and the J gene lost 0 bases, with 12 bases spanning the gap. The CDR3 sequence is 16 residues long.

The J gene is TRBJ2-7, the V gene TRBV11-2; D perhaps matches TRBD1 (6 bases). Germline V gene sequence: CDR1 SGHAT, CDR2 FQNNGV. Between the trimmed V and J ends, which lost 4 bases and 2 bases, there was a span of 12 bases. The length of the CDR3 is 14 residues. The CDR3 protein is CASSSLGATYEQYF. CDR3 in DNA: TGTGCCAGCAGCTCGCTGGGGGCTACCTACGAGCAGTACTTC.

A few counts support this clone. This rearrangement joins TRBV7-6 to TRBJ2-5; no definite D call. Per the germline V gene, CDR1 is SGHVS and CDR2 is FNYEAQ. V was clipped by 5 bases and J by 2 bases, with 3 bases between them. The CDR3 has 11 residues. CDR3 sequence (DNA): TGTGCCAGCAGCGTTCAAGAGACCCAGTACTTC. Protein: CASSVQETQYF.

This clone was seen only once. CDR3 sequence: CASRILVDPSYEQYF. CDR3 sequence (DNA): TGTGCCAGCAGGATTCTAGTTGATCCCTCCTACGAGCAGTACTTC. The chain employs TRBV6-5 and TRBJ2-7; D gene unclear. V was trimmed by 6 bases and J by 0 bases, leaving 15 bases between them. The CDR3 contains 15 residues. Germline CDR1 MNHEY, CDR2 SVGAGI.

This chain uses TRBV6-1 with TRBJ2-1; 10 positions match TRBD2. Germline V gene data show CDR1 as MNHNS and CDR2 as SASEGT. V shed 7 bases, J shed 4 bases, and the junction held 4 bases outside the gene matches. The CDR3 runs to 14 residues. This CDR3 reads CASKTGLAYNEQFF. The CDR3 nucleotides read TGTGCCAGCAAGACGGGACTAGCGTACAATGAGCAGTTCTTC.

V is TRBV7-9 and J is TRBJ2-4; no clear D gene. CDR1 is SEHNR, CDR2 FQNEAQ, per germline (reference sequence). The CDR3 is 16 amino acids. V lost 5 bases to trimming and J lost 0 bases, with 14 bases between them. DNA of the CDR3: TGTGCCAGCAGCCCCGGGTCTGGGGTAGCCAAAAACATTCAGTACTTC. It yields the protein CASSPGSGVAKNIQYF. Together with reference TRBV7-9 and TRBJ2-4, the CDR3 gives the full variable domain: DTGVSQNPRHKITKRGQNVTFRCDPISEHNRLYWYRQTLGQGPEFLTYFQNEAQLEKSRLLSDRFSAERPKGSFSTLEIQRTEQGDSAMYLCASSPGSGVAKNIQYFGAGTRLSVL.

The chain combines TRBV4-3 with TRBJ2-3, with 7 nucleotides matching TRBD1. The V gene's germline CDR1 is LGHNA and CDR2 YSLEER. V shed 4 bases and J 3 bases; nucleotides not matched to a gene: 10. The CDR3 totals 16 residues. The CDR3, as DNA: TGCGCCAGCAGCCGAGAGACAGGGCCCTTTACAGATACGCAGTATTTT. Residues: CASSRETGPFTDTQYF.

The chain employs TRBV29-1 and TRBJ2-2; 10 bases are shared with TRBD1. Unmatched junction bases numbered 6, after V lost 7 bases and J lost 7 bases. The germline V gene has CDR1 SQVTM and CDR2 ANQGSEA. The CDR3 has 13 residues. CDR3 protein: CSAGTGANGELFF. For the CDR3, the DNA is TGCAGCGCCGGGACAGGGGCTAACGGGGAGCTGTTTTTT.

This chain joins TRBV30 and TRBJ2-3, with D possibly being TRBD1 (5 bases). CDR3 size: 12 residues. Germline-derived CDR1 and CDR2 are GTSNPN and SVGIG (reference sequence). Trimming cost V 3 bases and J 11 bases, with 15 bases left between them. CDR3 loop: CAWSSRQQEQYF. The CDR3 coding sequence is TGTGCCTGGAGCTCCAGACAGCAAGAGCAGTATTTT. Complete variable domain (other parts from reference TRBV30 and TRBJ2-3): SQTIHQWPATLVQPVGSPLSLECTVEGTSNPNLYWYRQAAGRGLQLLFYSVGIGQISSEVPQNLSASRPQDRQFILSSKKLLLSDSGFYLCAWSSRQQEQYFGPGTRLTVL.

The chain uses TRBV30 and TRBJ1-1; D is uncertain. Germline-derived CDR1 and CDR2 are GTSNPN and SVGIG (reference sequence). The V end lost 3 bases, the J end lost 7 bases, and 15 bases lay between the germline ends. The CDR3 contains 13 residues. This chain's CDR3 is CAWSAGSPYEAFF. The CDR3 DNA follows: TGTGCCTGGAGCGCCGGTTCACCCTATGAAGCTTTCTTT.

The chain combines TRBV27 with TRBJ1-1, with 8 bases that match TRBD1. With 1 base clipped from V and 0 bases from J, the junction kept 10 bases outside the gene matches. Germline assignment: CDR1 MNHEY and CDR2 SMNVEV (reference sequence). This CDR3 contains 18 residues. The CDR3 DNA is TGTGCCAGCAGTTTATATTCGGGACAGGCCTCTATGAACACTGAAGCTTTCTTT. Its protein is CASSLYSGQASMNTEAFF.

The chain uses TRBV27 and TRBJ2-2; no reliable D call. The CDR3 runs 14 residues. V lost 3 bases to trimming and J lost 4 bases, with 9 bases between them. Looked up from germline, CDR1 is MNHEY and CDR2 is SMNVEV (reference sequence). The CDR3 DNA reads TGTGCCAGCAGTTTTTCTCGCGGCACCGGGGAGCTGTTTTTT. Encoded protein: CASSFSRGTGELFF.

The chain is built from TRBV11-2 and TRBJ2-2; D gene uncertain. CDR1 SGHAT and CDR2 FQNNGV come from the germline V gene. With 2 bases removed from V and 6 bases from J, the gap between germline ends came to 10 bases. CDR3 size: 14 residues. The CDR3 coding sequence is TGTGCCAGCAGCTTAAGGCTCAGGCCCGGGGAGCTGTTTTTT. Protein sequence: CASSLRLRPGELFF.

The chain uses TRBV5-6 and TRBJ2-7; 9 bases match TRBD2. The V and J ends lost 2 bases and 3 bases, in that order; junction bases with no gene match: 9. In germline, CDR1 is SGHDT, CDR2 YYEEEE. The CDR3 extends over 16 amino acids. CDR3 sequence: CASSFRASGVLYEQYF. Here the CDR3 DNA reads TGTGCCAGCAGCTTTAGGGCTAGCGGGGTACTCTACGAGCAGTACTTC.

This sequence joins TRBV6-5 and TRBJ2-7; a weak D match, TRBD2 (6 bases). V shed 5 bases and J shed 8 bases, with 13 bases lying between them. CDR1 is MNHEY, CDR2 SVGAGI, per germline. The CDR3 sequence is 12 residues long. The CDR3 sequence is CASSDTGDQQYF. The CDR3 coding sequence is TGTGCCAGCAGTGACACGGGAGACCAGCAGTACTTC.

The chain is built from TRBV7-6 and TRBJ2-3; 7 bases fit TRBD2. Germline V lookup: CDR1 SGHVS, CDR2 FNYEAQ. The CDR3 loop spans 15 amino acids. The V gene end was trimmed by 4 bases and the J gene end by 2 bases; junction bases not matched to a gene: 6. CDR3: CASSSTSVPTDTQYF. The CDR3 DNA reads as TGTGCCAGCAGCTCTACTAGCGTTCCCACAGATACGCAGTATTTT.

The rearrangement uses TRBV19 and TRBJ1-2; 8 bases are shared with TRBD1. V lost 5 bases and J lost 2; bases outside the gene matches: 4. Germline CDR1 is LNHDA and CDR2 is SQIVND (reference sequence). This CDR3 has 14 amino acids. The CDR3 bases are TGTGCCAGTAGTCCGACAGGGGAGAACTATGGCTACACCTTC. Protein sequence: CASSPTGENYGYTF.

Worth noting for this clone: In the same sample, other DNA sequences code for this CDR3. The chain couples TRBV20-1 to TRBJ1-1, with unresolved D. The CDR3 spans 11 residues. The germline V gene has CDR1 DFQATT and CDR2 SNEGSKA (reference sequence). Trimming stripped 3 bases from V and 1 base from J, with 3 bases between. The CDR3 sequence: CSARANTEAFF. In nucleotides, the CDR3 is TGCAGTGCTAGGGCGAACACTGAAGCTTTCTTT.

The V call is TRBV7-8, the J call TRBJ1-4; TRBD1 agrees at 10 bases. CDR1 is SGHVS and CDR2 is FQNEAQ in the germline V gene. There are 18 residues in the CDR3. V shed 4 bases and J 8 bases; nucleotides not matched to a gene: 16. The CDR3 nucleotides are TGTGCCAGCAGCTCGGTGGGCTGGGACAGGGGCTATCAGGAAAAACTGTTTTTT. This encodes CASSSVGWDRGYQEKLFF.

In this sample, this clone turned up a few times. This chain joins TRBV6-5 and TRBJ1-4; 11 positions match TRBD1. Germline V gene sequence: CDR1 MNHEY, CDR2 SVGAGI. The CDR3 has 16 amino acids. Trimming cost V 4 bases and J 7 bases; bases outside gene matches: 8. The CDR3 region is CASSLISGTGGEKLFF. CDR3 in DNA: TGTGCCAGCAGTTTGATTTCCGGGACAGGGGGTGAAAAACTGTTTTTT.

The V gene is TRBV9, the J gene TRBJ1-5, with D unclear. This CDR3 is built from 15 residues. CDR1 SGDLS and CDR2 YYNGEE come from the germline V gene. V was shortened by 4 bases and J by 0 bases, with 11 bases between the two germline ends. In DNA form, the CDR3 reads TGTGCCAGCAGCCTGGACGGCGATAGCAATCAGCCCCAGCATTTT. The encoded protein is CASSLDGDSNQPQHF.

The chain is built from TRBV14 and TRBJ2-5; D unresolved. The CDR3 is made up of 13 amino acids. Germline CDR1 and CDR2: SGHDN and FVKESK. V was pared by 4 bases and J by 5 bases, with 11 bases between. The CDR3 loop reads CASSLQIGETQYF. CDR3 coding DNA: TGTGCCAGCAGCCTACAGATAGGTGAGACCCAGTACTTC.

J is TRBJ1-1 and V is TRBV7-6; D gene uncertain. The germline V gene has CDR1 SGHVS and CDR2 FNYEAQ. The CDR3 has 16 amino acids. Trimming shortened V by 1 base and J by 4 bases, and 16 bases separated the two germline ends. The CDR3 region has the DNA TGTGCCAGCAGCTTAGGTGGGTTAGGGCGTTCCACTGAAGCTTTCTTT. It translates to CASSLGGLGRSTEAFF.